These T cell receptor beta chains were read from a single sample in a study of tumor T cells in aggressive B-cell lymphoma. TCRdb's table, derived via immunoSEQ multiplex PCR, lists solely in-frame clones and lacks some. The table records about 1,200 clones, approximately 90% of them present only once. Sample: tumor tissue. These receptors all come from an adult with diffuse large B cell lymphoma. The CDR3 runs from the conserved cysteine through the conserved F or W. Each record gives: V gene, clone size, D gene, J gene, CDR3 DNA, CDR3 protein. D genes are given only for firm matches. Clone sizes are given selectively: once, few, many, or a class where the clone is expanded.

TRBV7-9,.,.,TRBJ2-7,TGTGCCAGCAGCCCGCGGGCCGGGAGCTACGAGCAGTACTTC,CASSPRAGSYEQYF
TRBV27,.,TRBD2,TRBJ2-7,TGTGCCAGCAGGCACCAGCGGGAAACCTACGAGCAGTACTTC,CASRHQRETYEQYF
TRBV7-8,once,.,TRBJ2-7,TGTGCCAGCAGCTTACCCCCCTATGAGGGATCGTACGAGCAGTACTTC,CASSLPPYEGSYEQYF
TRBV6-1,.,TRBD1,TRBJ2-5,TGTGCCAGCAGTGAGGGACAGCGGGAGACCCAGTACTTC,CASSEGQRETQYF
TRBV7-8,.,.,TRBJ1-2,TGTGCCAGCAGCTCCCTTTTCTATGGCTACACCTTC,CASSSLFYGYTF
TRBV28,.,.,TRBJ1-2,TGTGCCAGCAGTCCGGACAGTTATGGCTACACCTTC,CASSPDSYGYTF
TRBV6-5,once,.,TRBJ2-7,TGTGCCAGTAGCGGTTCTGCCTACGAGCAGTACTTC,CASSGSAYEQYF
TRBV5-8,.,.,TRBJ2-3,TGTGCCAGCAGCTTGGGCTATCCAGGTGATACGCAGTATTTT,CASSLGYPGDTQYF
TRBV28,.,TRBD1,TRBJ1-5,TGTGCCAGCAGACCGACAGGGTATAGCAATCAGCCCCAGCATTTT,CASRPTGYSNQPQHF
TRBV5-1,.,TRBD2,TRBJ2-2,TGCGCCAGCAGCTTGAGCGGGAGGAGTGGCGGGGAGCTGTTTTTT,CASSLSGRSGGELFF
TRBV18,few,TRBD1,TRBJ2-7,TGTGCCAGCTCACCGAGGACAGGGAACCTCTACGAGCAGTACTTC,CASSPRTGNLYEQYF
TRBV18,.,.,TRBJ1-1,TGTGCCAGCTCACAGCAAACAGGGAGCACTGAAGCTTTCTTT,CASSQQTGSTEAFF
TRBV5-3,once,TRBD2,TRBJ2-3,TGTGCCAGAAGCTTGGTTTTTGGCGGGAGGGCCAAGATGAAAGATACGCAGTATTTT,CARSLVFGGRAKMKDTQYF
TRBV18,.,.,TRBJ2-1,TGTGCCAGCTCACCGACCGGGTATTCCTACAATGAGCAGTTCTTC,CASSPTGYSYNEQFF
TRBV7-9,.,TRBD2,TRBJ2-3,TGTGCCAGCAGCCAAGCACGGGGACTAGCGACAGATACGCAGTATTTT,CASSQARGLATDTQYF
TRBV18,few,TRBD1,TRBJ1-1,TGTGCCAGCTCACCGGCAGGGGGGACTGAAGCTTTCTTT,CASSPAGGTEAFF
TRBV4-2,.,.,TRBJ1-3,TGTGCCAGCAGCCAAGGACAGTTCTCTGGAAACACCATATATTTT,CASSQGQFSGNTIYF
TRBV5-1,once,.,TRBJ1-5,TGCGCCAGCAGCTTCGGGGTCAATCAGCCCCAGCATTTT,CASSFGVNQPQHF
TRBV7-2,.,TRBD2,TRBJ2-1,TGTGCCAGCAGCGCCCGGACTAGCGCGGGACCTGAGCAGTTCTTC,CASSARTSAGPEQFF
TRBV10-1,.,TRBD2,TRBJ2-1,TGCGCCAGTTTAACGACTAGCGGGGGGGAAATAGAGCAGTTCTTC,CASLTTSGGEIEQFF
TRBV2,.,.,TRBJ2-5,TGTGCCAGCAGTGGTAACAGGCGCAAAGAGACCCAGTACTTC,CASSGNRRKETQYF
TRBV4-1,.,.,TRBJ1-1,TGCGCCAGCAGCCACTTAGGAGTAGAAGCTTTCTTT,CASSHLGVEAFF